This TCR beta chain appears in the sequencing data of a study of beta chain features in type 1 diabetes. Study-level information: Sorted cells, about 98,000,000 in number, were examined across all samples. Study-wide results and limits: Patients showed naive, central memory and Treg TCRB repertoires that appeared more similar than those of healthy donors. Shorter templates may be favored by PCR, equally so in patients and controls.

Each sorted population was over 95% pure. The entirety of the isolated RNA underwent reverse transcription, so expressed TCRB transcripts were sequenced. The protocol was immunoSEQ multiplex PCR, while the TCRdb copy is restricted to in-frame clones and leaves out a portion. The sample carries 450,000 to 550,000 clones, approximately 31% recorded once. As concerns this clone: Its antigen is unidentified.

This CDR3 comprises 16 residues. V lost 5 bases and J lost 3; bases outside the gene matches: 9. The germline V gene encodes CDR1 SGHVS and CDR2 FQNEAQ. The specimen sequenced was naive CD4+ T cells from blood. This receptor was taken from a man aged 18 to 30 in good health. This chain connects TRBV7-8 to TRBJ2-1, with TRBD2 matching over 8 bases. CDR3 residues: CASSTHAGTSYNEQFF. The CDR3, as DNA: TGTGCCAGCAGCACCCACGCCGGGACTAGCTACAATGAGCAGTTCTTC.